This T cell receptor (beta chain) was recorded in a study of human T cells and chemical hapten exposure. Study-wide findings and caveats: Since the donors had alopecia, their immune response may not be the same as that of healthy people.

TCRdb analysed the RACE reads with MiXCR anew, one entry per CDR3 protein. Among 70,000 to 90,000 distinct CDR3 sequences, about 10% were seen once, and the ten largest hold under 4.5%. This clonotype has a handful of counts. Its antigen remains unknown. This CDR3 has 13 residues. From germline, CDR1 is MNHNY and CDR2 SVGAGI (reference sequence). Deletions cut 8 bases from V and 0 bases from J, with 8 bases between. Time point given: patch test 3, about 24 weeks after DPC sensitization. As to treatment: therapeutic diphenylcyclopropenone sensitization with weekly scalp DPC. From whole blood left unfractionated, total RNA was extracted.

The chain recombines TRBV6-6 with TRBJ1-5; a weak D match, TRBD1 (6 bases). The sequencing here drew on whole blood, taken in connection with sensitization to the hapten diphenylcyclopropenone (DPC). The TCR sequence derives from a woman between 50 and 59 years old with alopecia areata. Some clones in this sample may be carry-over from other donors' samples. The CDR3 sequence is CASRDTSNQPQHF. In DNA, the CDR3 is TGTGCCAGCCGGGACACTAGCAATCAGCCCCAGCATTTT.